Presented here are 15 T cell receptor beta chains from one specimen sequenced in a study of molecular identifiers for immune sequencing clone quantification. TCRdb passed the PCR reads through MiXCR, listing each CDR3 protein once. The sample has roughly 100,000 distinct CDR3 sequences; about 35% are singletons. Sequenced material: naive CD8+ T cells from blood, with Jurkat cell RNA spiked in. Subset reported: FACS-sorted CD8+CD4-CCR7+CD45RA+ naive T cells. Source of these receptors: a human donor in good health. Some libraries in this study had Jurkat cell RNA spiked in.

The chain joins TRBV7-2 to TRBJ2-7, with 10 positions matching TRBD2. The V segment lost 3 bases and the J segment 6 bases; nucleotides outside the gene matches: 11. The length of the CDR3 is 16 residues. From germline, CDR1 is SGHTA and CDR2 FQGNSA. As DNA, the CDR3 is TGTGCCAGCAGCTTCCTAGCGGGAGCCTACCTTTCCGAGCAGTACTTC. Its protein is CASSFLAGAYLSEQYF. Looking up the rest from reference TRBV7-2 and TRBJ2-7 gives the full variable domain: GAGVSQSPSNKVTEKGKDVELRCDPISGHTALYWYRQSLGQGLEFLIYFQGNSAPDKSGLPSDRFSAERTGGSVSTLTIQRTQQEDSAVYLCASSFLAGAYLSEQYFGPGTRLTVT.

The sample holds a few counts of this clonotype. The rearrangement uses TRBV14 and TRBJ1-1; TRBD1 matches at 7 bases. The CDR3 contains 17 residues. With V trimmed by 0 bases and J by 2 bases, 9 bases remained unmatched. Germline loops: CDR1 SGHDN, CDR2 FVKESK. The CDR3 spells CASSQDFWGQLNTEAFF. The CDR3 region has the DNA TGTGCCAGCAGCCAAGACTTCTGGGGACAGCTAAACACTGAAGCTTTCTTT.

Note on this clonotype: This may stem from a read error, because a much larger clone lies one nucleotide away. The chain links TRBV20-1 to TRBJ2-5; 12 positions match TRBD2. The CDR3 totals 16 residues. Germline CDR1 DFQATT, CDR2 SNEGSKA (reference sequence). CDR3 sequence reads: CCATTSGSVGQETQYF. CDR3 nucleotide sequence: TGCTGTGCGACGACTAGCGGGAGTGTGGGTCAAGAGACCCAGTACTTC.

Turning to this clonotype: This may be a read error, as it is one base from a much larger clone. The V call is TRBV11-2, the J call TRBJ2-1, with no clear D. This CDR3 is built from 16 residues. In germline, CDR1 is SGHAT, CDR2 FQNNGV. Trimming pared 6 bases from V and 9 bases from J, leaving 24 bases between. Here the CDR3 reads CASRPPVRRVVIEQFF. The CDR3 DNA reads TGTGCCAGCAGACCCCCGGTGCGGAGAGTTGTCATTGAGCAGTTCTTC.

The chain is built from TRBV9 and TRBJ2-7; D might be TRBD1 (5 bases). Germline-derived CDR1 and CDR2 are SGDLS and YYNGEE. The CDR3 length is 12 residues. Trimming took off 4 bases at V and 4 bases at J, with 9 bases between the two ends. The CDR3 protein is CASSPGHYEQYF. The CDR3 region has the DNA TGTGCCAGCAGCCCAGGACATTACGAGCAGTACTTC.

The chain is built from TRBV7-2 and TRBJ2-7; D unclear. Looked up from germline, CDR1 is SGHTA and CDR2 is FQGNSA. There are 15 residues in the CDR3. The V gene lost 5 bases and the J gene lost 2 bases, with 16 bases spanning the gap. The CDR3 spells CASSPHPEQPYEQYF. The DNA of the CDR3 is TGTGCCAGCAGCCCACACCCGGAACAGCCCTACGAGCAGTACTTC.

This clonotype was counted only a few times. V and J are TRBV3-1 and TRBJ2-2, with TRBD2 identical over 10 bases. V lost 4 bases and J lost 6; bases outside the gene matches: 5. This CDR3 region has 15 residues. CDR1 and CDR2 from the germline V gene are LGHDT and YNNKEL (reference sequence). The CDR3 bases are TGTGCCAGCAGCCCGGGACTAGCGTCCCCCGGGGAGCTGTTTTTT. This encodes CASSPGLASPGELFF.

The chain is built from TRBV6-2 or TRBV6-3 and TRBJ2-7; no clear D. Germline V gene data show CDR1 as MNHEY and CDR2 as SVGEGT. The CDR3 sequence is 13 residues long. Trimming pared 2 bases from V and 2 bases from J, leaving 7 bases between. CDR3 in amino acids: CASSYLSTYEQYF. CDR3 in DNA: TGTGCCAGCAGTTACCTGAGTACCTACGAGCAGTACTTC.

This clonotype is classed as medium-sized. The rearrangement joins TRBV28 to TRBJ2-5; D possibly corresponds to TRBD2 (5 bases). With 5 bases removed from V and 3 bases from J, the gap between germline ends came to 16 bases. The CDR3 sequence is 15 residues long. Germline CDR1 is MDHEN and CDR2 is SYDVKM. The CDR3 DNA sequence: TGTGCCAGCAGTCCCCCCCGGAGAGGGAAAGAGACCCAGTACTTC. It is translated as CASSPPRRGKETQYF.

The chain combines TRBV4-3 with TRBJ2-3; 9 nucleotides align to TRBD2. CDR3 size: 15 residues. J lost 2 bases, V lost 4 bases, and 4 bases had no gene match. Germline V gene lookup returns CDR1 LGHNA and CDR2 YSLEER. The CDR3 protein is CASSLGTSPTDTQYF. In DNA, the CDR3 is TGCGCCAGCAGCCTAGGGACTAGCCCCACAGATACGCAGTATTTT.

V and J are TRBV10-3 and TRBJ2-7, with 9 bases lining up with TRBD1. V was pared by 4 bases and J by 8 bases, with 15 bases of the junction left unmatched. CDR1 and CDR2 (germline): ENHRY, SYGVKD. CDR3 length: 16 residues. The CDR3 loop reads CAISAPPGTGFHKQYF. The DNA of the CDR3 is TGTGCCATCAGTGCCCCCCCCGGGACAGGGTTTCACAAGCAGTACTTC.

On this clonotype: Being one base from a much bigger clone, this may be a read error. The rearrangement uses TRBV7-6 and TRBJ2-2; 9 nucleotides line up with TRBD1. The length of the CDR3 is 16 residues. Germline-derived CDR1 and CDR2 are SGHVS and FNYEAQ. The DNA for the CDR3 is TGTGCCAGCAGCTGGGACAGGGATTTGGACACCGGGGAGCTGATTTTT. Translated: CASSWDRDLDTGELIF.

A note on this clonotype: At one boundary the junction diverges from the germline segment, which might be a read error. This CDR3 is CASSTPGGGPEAFF. CDR3 coding DNA: TGTGCCAGCAGCACTCCGGGCGGGGGCCCAGAAGCATTCTTT. V gene TRBV28 combines with J gene TRBJ1-1; D perhaps matches TRBD1 (6 bases). Germline V CDR1 and CDR2: MDHEN, SYDVKM. This CDR3 has 14 residues.

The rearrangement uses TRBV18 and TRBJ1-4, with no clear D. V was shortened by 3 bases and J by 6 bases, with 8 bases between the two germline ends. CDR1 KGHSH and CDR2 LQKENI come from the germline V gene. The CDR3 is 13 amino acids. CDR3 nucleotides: TGTGCCAGCTCACCCGGCCATGATGAAAAACTGTTTTTT. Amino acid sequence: CASSPGHDEKLFF.

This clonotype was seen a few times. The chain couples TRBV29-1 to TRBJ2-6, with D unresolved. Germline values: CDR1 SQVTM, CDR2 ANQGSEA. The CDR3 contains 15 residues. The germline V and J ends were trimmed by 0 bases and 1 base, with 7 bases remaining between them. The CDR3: CSVEDWQSGANVLTF. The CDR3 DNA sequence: TGCAGCGTTGAAGATTGGCAGTCTGGGGCCAACGTCCTGACTTTC.